These T cell receptor beta chains were read from a single sample in a study of T cells after posttransplantation cyclophosphamide. Sequencing was performed with immunoSEQ multiplex PCR; in TCRdb, only in-frame clones are kept and a portion is missing. The data contain roughly 70,000 clones, around 93% of them singletons. Sequenced material: PBMCs. The receptors were gathered from a woman aged 25 to 39 in good health and a related stem cell transplant donor. CDR3s include the opening cysteine and the closing phenylalanine or tryptophan. Each record gives: CDR3 length, clone size, J gene, D gene, V gene, CDR3 protein, CDR3 DNA. D genes are given only for firm matches. Rows may omit the clone size; those that give it use once, few, many or a size class.

>15|.|TRBJ2-7|.|TRBV7-6
CASSRRLGGSYEQYF
TGTGCCAGCAGCCGACGACTAGGGGGGTCCTACGAGCAGTACTTC
>12|.|TRBJ2-5|.|TRBV7-6
CASSLGWGSQYF
TGTGCCAGCAGCTTAGGCTGGGGCAGCCAGTACTTC
>16|.|TRBJ1-1|TRBD1|TRBV18
CASSPLMTGANTEAFF
TGTGCCAGCTCACCACTGATGACAGGGGCGAACACTGAAGCTTTCTTT
>13|.|TRBJ1-5|.|TRBV5-1
CASSLDSRQPQHF
TGCGCCAGCAGCTTGGACTCCAGGCAGCCCCAGCATTTT
>16|.|TRBJ2-1|TRBD2|TRBV12-5
CASGLTLAGGYNEQFF
TGTGCTAGTGGTTTGACCCTAGCGGGGGGGTACAATGAGCAGTTCTTC
>16|.|TRBJ2-5|.|TRBV7-2
CASSHRKGGLGETQYF
TGTGCCAGCAGCCACCGAAAAGGGGGTTTGGGGGAGACCCAGTACTTC
>13|.|TRBJ1-3|TRBD1|TRBV15
CATSGPQGDTIYF
TGTGCCACCAGCGGTCCTCAGGGGGACACCATATATTTT
>14|.|TRBJ2-7|.|TRBV18
CASSPPGGAYEQYF
TGTGCCAGCTCACCCCCAGGGGGGGCCTACGAGCAGTACTTC
>13|once|TRBJ1-4|.|TRBV6-1
CASSEALNAELFF
TGTGCCAGCAGTGAAGCCTTAAATGCAGAACTGTTTTTT
>16|.|TRBJ2-5|TRBD2|TRBV27
CASSGHLAGGEETQYF
TGTGCCAGCAGTGGACACCTAGCGGGGGGGGAAGAGACCCAGTACTTC
>15|.|TRBJ1-3|.|TRBV7-2
CASSTTTGFGNTIYF
TGTGCCAGCAGCACCACTACAGGGTTCGGAAACACCATATATTTT
>17|.|TRBJ2-2|.|TRBV12-5
CASGLAKKGGLTGELFF
TGTGCTAGTGGTTTGGCTAAGAAGGGGGGACTCACCGGGGAGCTGTTTTTT
>16|few|TRBJ1-6|.|TRBV27
CASSFRLTGTFSPLHF
TGTGCCAGCAGTTTTAGGCTCACAGGAACATTTTCACCCCTCCACTTT
>21|.|TRBJ2-2|.|TRBV7-7
CASSPRFSRNPDSRGTGELFF
TGTGCCAGCAGCCCCCGTTTTTCGCGTAACCCAGACAGTCGGGGGACCGGGGAGCTGTTTTTT
>16|.|TRBJ2-6|.|TRBV25-1
CASSDRHNSGANVLTF
TGTGCCAGCAGTGACCGACATAACTCTGGGGCCAACGTCCTGACTTTC
>12|.|TRBJ2-7|.|TRBV7-9
CASSKTPYEQYF
TGTGCCAGCAGTAAGACCCCCTACGAGCAGTACTTC
>15|.|TRBJ1-2|.|TRBV4-2
CASSQEGVRLYGYTF
TGTGCCAGCAGCCAAGAAGGAGTGCGCCTGTATGGCTACACCTTC
>17|.|TRBJ2-5|.|TRBV5-4
CASRGFPPKGRRETQYF
TGTGCCAGCAGGGGGTTTCCACCCAAAGGGCGGAGGGAGACCCAGTACTTC
>18|.|TRBJ2-6|.|TRBV19
CASSIVKGASSGANVLTF
TGTGCCAGTAGTATAGTTAAAGGGGCGAGCTCTGGGGCCAACGTCCTGACTTTC
>15|once|TRBJ2-7|.|TRBV5-8
CASSLGRVDLYEQYF
TGTGCCAGCAGCTTGGGAAGGGTCGACCTCTACGAGCAGTACTTC
>14|.|TRBJ2-3|.|TRBV5-5
CASSSQPTTDTQYF
TGTGCCAGCAGCTCACAACCCACCACAGATACGCAGTATTTT
>15|.|TRBJ1-2|TRBD1|TRBV7-2
CASSLASRGQGGYTF
TGTGCCAGCAGCTTAGCGAGCAGGGGGCAGGGTGGCTACACCTTC
>17|once|TRBJ1-1|.|TRBV18
CASSPQGGGLVNTEAFF
TGTGCCAGCTCACCACAGGGGGGCGGTTTGGTGAACACTGAAGCTTTCTTT
>19|.|TRBJ1-2|.|TRBV27
CASSFVPGRKGRTNYGYTF
TGTGCCAGCAGTTTTGTCCCCGGTCGAAAGGGTAGAACAAACTATGGCTACACCTTC
>10|.|TRBJ2-1|.|TRBV29-1
CSGMDNEQFF
TGCAGCGGAATGGACAATGAGCAGTTCTTC
>13|.|TRBJ1-3|TRBD1|TRBV28
CATRDRSGNTIYF
TGTGCCACCAGGGACAGATCAGGAAACACCATATATTTT
>14|once|TRBJ1-2|.|TRBV4-2
CASSRRTEAYGYTF
TGTGCCAGCAGCCGACGGACAGAAGCCTATGGCTACACCTTC
>14|once|TRBJ1-1|.|TRBV7-8
CASSPPPLRGKAFF
TGTGCCAGCAGCCCCCCTCCTCTTCGGGGCAAGGCTTTCTTT
>15|.|TRBJ2-5|TRBD2|TRBV7-9
CASSLVALAGETQYF
TGTGCCAGCAGCTTAGTAGCACTAGCGGGAGAGACCCAGTACTTC
>19|.|TRBJ2-3|TRBD2|TRBV11-1
CASSLPGLAGGSSPDTQYF
TGTGCCAGCAGCTTACCGGGACTAGCGGGGGGCTCCTCACCAGATACGCAGTATTTT
>14|.|TRBJ1-2|TRBD1|TRBV6-5
CASSRGTGGDGYTF
TGTGCCAGCAGCCGTGGGACAGGGGGCGATGGCTACACCTTC
>15|few|TRBJ2-3|TRBD1|TRBV7-3
CAVQTGASDTDTQYF
TGTGCCGTCCAGACAGGGGCATCGGACACAGATACGCAGTATTTT
>17|.|TRBJ2-5|.|TRBV7-9
CASSLDPWVERQETQYF
TGTGCCAGCAGCTTAGATCCGTGGGTGGAGCGGCAAGAGACCCAGTACTTC
>17|.|TRBJ1-2|.|TRBV4-3
CASSQDAYGRTSYGYTF
TGCGCCAGCAGCCAAGACGCTTACGGCAGGACTAGCTATGGCTACACCTTC
>15|.|TRBJ2-1|.|TRBV5-6
CASSWQGRSYNEQFF
TGTGCCAGCAGCTGGCAGGGTCGATCCTACAATGAGCAGTTCTTC
>17|few|TRBJ1-6|TRBD1|TRBV30
CAWSDSAWTGGLGPLHF
TGTGCCTGGAGTGACAGCGCCTGGACAGGGGGCTTAGGGCCCCTCCACTTT